Following are 5 T cell receptor beta chains from one sample sequenced in a study of cytomegalovirus exposure and HLA in healthy donors. The repertoire was sequenced with immunoSEQ multiplex PCR; TCRdb's copy has only in-frame clones and lacks some. The sample includes about 95,000 clones, approximately 81% of them seen just once. Specimen: PBMCs. The source is a man aged 18 to 35 in good health and CMV-seropositive.

The sample holds a few counts of this clone. The chain combines TRBV2 with TRBJ2-7; 9 nucleotides match TRBD1. Germline CDR1 and CDR2: SNHLY and FYNNEI. The CDR3 covers 13 residues. DNA of the CDR3: TGTGCCAGCAGTGCCGACCGGGACAGGGACGCCTTCGTC. Encoded protein: CASSADRDRDAFV.

The chain uses TRBV28 and TRBJ2-7; TRBD1 matches 8 bases. J gave up 3 bases and V 6 bases, and 7 bases lay outside the gene matches. Germline CDR1 MDHEN, CDR2 SYDVKM. This CDR3 is 14 amino acids long. CDR3 residues: CASSSGTGVYEQYF. The CDR3 coding sequence is TGTGCCAGCAGCTCCGGGACAGGAGTCTACGAGCAGTACTTC.

The chain employs TRBV5-6 and TRBJ1-3; D is unresolved. In germline, CDR1 is SGHDT, CDR2 YYEEEE. Trimming removed 0 bases at V and 4 bases at J, with 11 bases between. The CDR3 has 15 residues. CDR3 sequence (DNA): TGTGCCAGCAGCTTGGCCTCGGGGTACGGAAACACCATATATTTT. Its translation: CASSLASGYGNTIYF.

The J gene is TRBJ2-7, the V gene TRBV13, with a weak D call TRBD2 (7 bases). Germline CDR1 PRHDT, CDR2 FYEKMQ (reference sequence). The germline V and J ends were trimmed by 0 bases and 4 bases, with 13 bases remaining between them. The CDR3 spans 15 residues. The CDR3 region is CASSLGLGGPYEQYV. The CDR3 bases are TGTGCCAGCAGCTTAGGCCTGGGGGGGCCATACGAGCAGTACGTC.

DNA of the CDR3: TGTGCCAGTAGTATCCAGGGGCATGGCTACACCTTC. Its protein product is CASSIQGHGYTF. The V call is TRBV19, the J call TRBJ1-2; the D gene is possibly TRBD1 (6 bases). Germline CDR1 and CDR2: LNHDA and SQIVND (reference sequence). V gave up 3 bases and J gave up 6 bases, with 8 bases separating them. This CDR3 is built from 12 residues. The full variable domain, rest sourced from reference TRBV19 and TRBJ1-2, is DGGITQSPKYLFRKEGQNVTLSCEQNLNHDAMYWYRQDPGQGLRLIYYSQIVNDFQKGDIAEGYSVSREKKESFPLTVTSAQKNPTAFYLCASSIQGHGYTFGSGTRLTVV.